This T cell receptor (beta chain) was identified in a study of shared clonotypes between healthy human individuals (TCRdb year 2020). As for the study more broadly: The cohort included three men and two women between 18 and 49 years of age. For each donor, three plates each were used for CD4 naive and CD4 memory, two plates were used for CD8 naive, and one plate was used for CD8 memory. The study deeply sequenced blood TCR repertoires of five healthy adults to estimate repertoire size and the extent of clonotype sharing between individuals. To increase sequencing depth and limit assay-specific biases, different laboratories used diverse techniques to prepare libraries and sequence TCR repertoires. Between about 0.9 and 9 billion PBMCs per donor were obtained by leukapheresis. General study outcomes and caveats: Incomplete sequencing was indicated by rarefaction of sorted-subset datasets, despite the large sequencing depth. Pairwise subsampling indicated that sequencing depth was expected to affect the degree of clonotype sharing among donors. Across a handful of donors, roughly 5.4% of naive CD4, roughly 3.4% of naive CD8, 2.3% of memory CD4, and approximately 0.42% of memory CD8 clonotypes were shared. Clonotypes shared by all four sorted-subset donors showed higher generation probabilities than non-shared clonotypes. Larger estimated clonotype richness was generally found for naive subsets than for memory subsets. The genetic and exposure-history diversity represented was limited by the small number of donors. Only blood was sampled, and tissue TCR repertoires likely differ from those in blood.

TCR CDR3 regions were amplified from genomic DNA by multiplex PCR using the deep immunoSEQ assay. Extracted genomic DNA from each cell subset was spread evenly across all wells of several immunoSEQ 96-well plates, with each plate serving as a replicate. For sorted subsets, approximately 200 ng of genomic DNA, equivalent to roughly 30,000 T cell genomes, went into each replicate PCR. The purified libraries were quantified using a Qubit 3.0 fluorometer, sized with a Bioanalyzer 2100, and then quantified again using the KAPA Library Quantification kit. Each immunoSEQ 96-well plate was sequenced on its own single-read 150-cycle Illumina NextSeq 550 flow cell. Regarding the original processing steps: Because only junctional sequences without quality scores were contained in the immunoSEQ output, filtering matching that applied to full-length reads could not be performed. To assign V/J genes and CDR3, sequences were annotated against IMGT germline references using PyIR, a Python wrapper for IgBLAST v1.9. Reads with weak V/J assignments (E-value above 1e-6), missing CDR3, stop codons, out-of-frame junctions, or ambiguous translated residues were removed. A V3J clonotype was defined by an identical inferred V gene, J gene, and CDR3 amino acid sequence. To compute the percentage overlap between repertoires, the number of shared unique clonotypes was divided by the size of the smaller repertoire. Three approaches were used to assess repertoire richness: RTK rarefaction, the Chao1 estimator, and Recon v2.1 estimates of unobserved clonotypes. For all TCRbeta clonotypes obtained by the gDNA method from four donors, generation probabilities were computed with OLGA. TCRdb limited this immuneACCESS table to in-frame rearrangements with V and J called. A share of clones is missing; checked studies link under half to unresolved V genes, and the rest is unexplained. That table furnishes V, J and clone size, whereas the DNA furnished D and trimming. The sample includes over 2,000,000 clones, with 85% to 95% observed a single time. The ten largest clones add up to around 1.7% of the sample.

CDR1 and CDR2 are drawn from the germline V gene (reference sequence): SGHNT, YYREEE. V gives up 7 bases and J gives up 16 bases, and the segment between their germline ends measures 33 bases. The cysteine opens and the phenylalanine closes a CDR3 of 17 amino acids. Only CDR3 DNA remains: 51 bases, in frame from the first base. CD8 naive samples consisted of CD45RO-negative cells that were positively selected for CCR7, yielding a CD45RA+CCR7+ population without TemRA cells. The donors were healthy, HIV-negative adults who had no recently reported acute infections or vaccinations. Every donor was a Caucasian adult residing in Nashville, Tennessee, USA. After blood collection by leukapheresis, PBMCs were isolated using Ficoll-Histopaque density gradient centrifugation and then cryopreserved in the vapor phase of liquid nitrogen. Analytical flow cytometry was used to check the purity and quantity of each magnetically sorted T cell population. Each sorted fraction had its genomic DNA isolated and then quantified by UV absorbance on a Nanodrop 2000c.

With respect to this clone: The antigen this receptor binds is unknown. Base qualities were left out, and no much larger clone turns up one base away.

The sequence derives from a young man in good health. Some clones in this sample may be carry-over from other donors' samples. The rearrangement joined TRBV5-4 to TRBJ2-6; no D gene can be assigned with confidence. The sequencing input was naive CD8+ T cells from PBMCs. The sample's cell subset or site, from its label and the paper: CD45RA+CCR7+. The CDR3 is CASPMIVPDKSGQRLTF. The nucleotides are TGTGCCAGCCCCATGATCGTACCAGACAAGTCGGGCCAACGTCTGACTTTC.